The rows below give T cell receptor beta chains drawn from one sample of a study of graft-versus-host responses after intestinal transplantation. What these receptors recognize is not known. Some clones are missing from TCRdb's copy, which holds only in-frame ones; the method was immunoSEQ multiplex PCR. The sample has just under 90,000 clones; around 83% are singletons. The sequenced sample was unstimulated CD8+ T cells sorted from spleen or lymph node cells, obtained before intestinal transplant. These TCRs come from a human donor who received an intestinal transplant. CDR3s include the opening cysteine and the closing phenylalanine or tryptophan. The D gene is left open where the match is weak. Rows give clone size only sometimes, using once, few, many, or a class for an expanded clone.

cdr3_length	v_call	d_call	j_call	clone_size	cdr3_aa	cdr3_nt
15	TRBV25-1	-	TRBJ1-3	-	CASSEYFPPGNTIYF	TGTGCCAGCAGTGAATATTTCCCCCCTGGAAACACCATATATTTT
16	TRBV27	-	TRBJ1-4	-	CASSLGAGVSNEKLFF	TGTGCCAGCAGTCTAGGGGCAGGTGTATCTAATGAAAAACTGTTTTTT
15	TRBV5-4	TRBD1	TRBJ2-4	-	CASSLTGPQGELQYF	TGTGCCAGCAGCTTAACAGGACCCCAGGGGGAACTTCAGTACTTC
15	TRBV11-2	-	TRBJ1-4	-	CASSRHRDSNEKLFF	TGTGCCAGCAGCCGACATCGGGACTCTAATGAAAAACTGTTTTTT
15	TRBV6-5	TRBD1	TRBJ2-2	few	CASSSTGGSTGELFF	TGTGCCAGCAGTTCTACAGGGGGAAGCACCGGGGAGCTGTTTTTT
14	TRBV27	TRBD1	TRBJ2-7	few	CASSLAGGRYEQYF	TGTGCCAGCAGCCTCGCAGGGGGCAGGTACGAGCAGTACTTC
17	TRBV18	-	TRBJ2-1	-	CASSPYLVRTLYNEQFF	TGTGCCAGCTCACCATACCTAGTTCGGACGCTCTACAATGAGCAGTTCTTC
17	TRBV6-1	-	TRBJ1-5	once	CASSEFRQEYSNQPQHF	TGTGCCAGCAGTGAATTTAGACAGGAGTATAGCAATCAGCCCCAGCATTTT
16	TRBV4-1	-	TRBJ2-7	-	CASSQGSAHRVGEQYF	TGCGCCAGCAGCCAAGGTTCTGCTCACAGGGTAGGCGAGCAGTACTTC
19	TRBV10-3	-	TRBJ2-5	-	CAIRDPSDEQVGFRETQYF	TGTGCCATCAGAGACCCCTCGGACGAGCAAGTAGGGTTTCGGGAGACCCAGTACTTC
15	TRBV10-1	TRBD2	TRBJ2-3	few	CASSDSGGYRDTQYF	TGCGCCAGCAGTGATAGCGGGGGTTACCGTGATACGCAGTATTTT
15	TRBV2	TRBD2	TRBJ2-3	-	CASSGLADYTDTQYF	TGTGCCAGCAGCGGTCTAGCGGACTACACAGATACGCAGTATTTT
19	TRBV28	TRBD2	TRBJ2-2	-	CASSSTTQGREGLGGELFF	TGTGCCAGCAGTTCAACTACCCAGGGACGGGAGGGCCTGGGCGGGGAGCTGTTTTTT
12	TRBV11-2	-	TRBJ2-7	-	CASSRTVYEQYF	TGTGCCAGCAGCCGGACAGTCTACGAGCAGTACTTC
13	TRBV27	TRBD1	TRBJ2-4	-	CASSPGTENIQYF	TGTGCCAGCAGCCCCGGGACAGAAAACATTCAGTACTTC
14	TRBV6-6	-	TRBJ1-2	-	CASSYSEGNYGYTF	TGTGCCAGCAGTTACTCCGAGGGGAACTATGGCTACACCTTC
14	TRBV28	TRBD2	TRBJ2-1	few	CASSPTSGHNEQFF	TGTGCCAGCAGCCCCACTAGCGGCCACAATGAGCAGTTCTTC
13	TRBV27	-	TRBJ1-2	few	CASSPRANYGYTF	TGTGCCAGCAGTCCGAGGGCCAACTATGGCTACACCTTC
16	TRBV27	TRBD1	TRBJ2-2	-	CASSRSGTANTGELFF	TGTGCCAGCAGTCGGTCCGGGACAGCGAACACCGGGGAGCTGTTTTTT
12	TRBV28	-	TRBJ1-5	-	CASSLLNQPQHF	TGTGCCAGCAGTTTACTCAATCAGCCCCAGCATTTT
15	TRBV27	-	TRBJ1-2	-	CASRGGQGTFYGYTF	TGTGCCAGCAGAGGGGGTCAGGGAACCTTTTATGGCTACACCTTC
15	TRBV6-5	TRBD1	TRBJ1-5	-	CASTSDRGVDQPQHF	TGTGCCAGCACCTCGGACAGGGGAGTTGATCAGCCCCAGCATTTT
14	TRBV6-1	-	TRBJ2-3	-	CASGWVASWAPEYF	TGTGCCAGCGGGTGGGTGGCTAGTTGGGCCCCGGAGTATTTT
17	TRBV18	-	TRBJ2-1	-	CASSPEDFVGTHNEQFF	TGTGCCAGCTCACCAGAAGATTTTGTTGGGACACACAATGAGCAGTTCTTC
15	TRBV28	TRBD1	TRBJ2-2	-	CASSFWTGSTGELFF	TGTGCCAGCAGTTTTTGGACAGGGAGCACCGGGGAGCTGTTTTTT
15	TRBV9	TRBD2	TRBJ2-5	once	CASSVVGSGQETQYF	TGTGCCAGCAGCGTAGTTGGTAGCGGGCAAGAGACCCAGTACTTC
14	TRBV6-6	TRBD1	TRBJ1-2	-	CASSSTGGGYGYTF	TGTGCCAGCAGTTCGACAGGGGGCGGCTATGGCTACACCTTC
18	TRBV7-9	TRBD1	TRBJ1-1	-	CASSLAGTWAGGYTEAFF	TGTGCCAGCAGCTTAGCTGGGACGTGGGCAGGGGGTTACACTGAAGCTTTCTTT
19	TRBV11-2	TRBD2	TRBJ2-1	-	CASSLALLAGGLMSNEQFF	TGTGCCAGCAGCTTAGCGCTCCTAGCGGGGGGACTGATGAGCAATGAGCAGTTCTTC
16	TRBV5-1	TRBD2	TRBJ2-1	-	CASSLARSGDYNEQFF	TGCGCCAGCAGCTTGGCCAGGAGCGGGGACTACAATGAGCAGTTCTTC
14	TRBV11-2	-	TRBJ1-1	-	CASRYIHRETEAFF	TGTGCCAGCAGGTATATTCACAGGGAGACTGAAGCTTTCTTT
11	TRBV13	TRBD1	TRBJ1-1	-	CASSATGEAFF	TGTGCCAGCAGCGCGACAGGGGAAGCTTTCTTT
14	TRBV5-4	TRBD2	TRBJ2-3	-	CASSLWGGADTQYF	TGTGCCAGCAGCCTTTGGGGGGGTGCAGATACGCAGTATTTT
12	TRBV28	TRBD1	TRBJ2-2	-	CASSTGTGTMFF	TGTGCCAGCAGTACCGGGACAGGGACAATGTTTTTT
16	TRBV9	TRBD2	TRBJ2-1	-	CASSVSGRAGVNEQFF	TGTGCCAGCAGCGTGTCGGGGAGGGCGGGAGTGAATGAGCAGTTCTTC
15	TRBV7-9	TRBD1	TRBJ2-3	-	CASSSRDRGTDTQYF	TGTGCCAGCAGCTCGCGGGACAGGGGCACAGATACGCAGTATTTT
15	TRBV19	-	TRBJ1-1	-	CASSHSNRVGTEAFF	TGTGCCAGTAGTCACTCAAACAGGGTTGGCACTGAAGCTTTCTTT
12	TRBV5-6	-	TRBJ1-2	-	CASSLGVYGYTF	TGTGCCAGCAGCTTGGGAGTCTATGGCTACACCTTC
15	TRBV6-1	TRBD1	TRBJ2-7	few	CASSEYLVGGGEQYF	TGTGCCAGCAGTGAGTATTTGGTAGGGGGCGGCGAGCAGTACTTC
14	TRBV28	-	TRBJ2-7	-	CASSLLDVSYEQYF	TGTGCCAGCAGTTTATTGGACGTCTCCTACGAGCAGTACTTC
15	TRBV28	-	TRBJ2-5	-	CASSLSGQGGETQYF	TGTGCCAGCAGTTTATCGGGACAAGGGGGTGAGACCCAGTACTTC
15	TRBV6-4	TRBD2	TRBJ2-2	-	CASSEGTSDTGELFF	TGTGCCAGCAGTGAGGGAACTAGCGACACCGGGGAGCTGTTTTTT
14	TRBV11-2	-	TRBJ1-3	-	CASSLDTSGNTIYF	TGTGCCAGCAGCTTAGATACATCAGGAAACACCATATATTTT
12	TRBV2	-	TRBJ2-7	-	CASTLTEDEQYF	TGTGCCAGCACCTTGACTGAGGACGAGCAGTACTTC
10	TRBV6-5	-	TRBJ2-7	-	CAPRPYAGYF	TGTGCCCCCCGGCCCTACGCCGGGTACTTC
12	TRBV5-5	-	TRBJ2-7	few	CASSFQGREQYF	TGTGCCAGCAGCTTTCAAGGCCGGGAGCAGTACTTC
16	TRBV11-2	-	TRBJ2-1	-	CASSLAWIADYNEQFF	TGTGCCAGCAGCTTAGCGTGGATAGCGGATTACAATGAGCAGTTCTTC
18	TRBV6-4	TRBD2	TRBJ2-6	-	CASSAGTSGSSGANVLTF	TGTGCCAGCAGTGCCGGGACTAGCGGGAGCTCTGGGGCCAACGTCCTGACTTTC
11	TRBV30	-	TRBJ2-7	-	CAWTSSYEQYF	TGTGCCTGGACCTCTTCCTACGAGCAGTACTTC
15	TRBV18	-	TRBJ1-2	once	CASSHYRLRREGYTF	TGTGCCAGCTCACACTACAGGCTGAGACGGGAGGGCTACACCTTC
19	TRBV21-1	-	TRBJ1-5	-	CASSKYGDRNIVGNQPQHF	TGTGCCAGCAGCAAGTATGGGGACAGGAACATAGTCGGCAATCAGCCCCAGCATTTT
14	TRBV6-6	-	TRBJ2-5	few	CASSHPPKGETQYF	TGTGCCAGCAGTCACCCTCCAAAGGGAGAGACCCAGTACTTC
16	TRBV6-5	TRBD1	TRBJ2-7	-	CASSYIGTGESYEQYF	TGTGCCAGCAGTTACATAGGGACAGGGGAATCCTACGAGCAGTACTTC
15	TRBV5-3	-	TRBJ1-2	-	CASSWGAGRGYGYTF	TGTGCCAGCAGCTGGGGTGCCGGGCGGGGCTATGGCTACACCTTC